This T cell receptor beta chain was documented in a study of blood T cells in healthy people across ages. A second about 7 to 12 cycle PCR used barcoded and J-beta primers. TCRdb reprocessed the 5' RACE reads with MiXCR, giving one entry per CDR3 protein. The sample carries 750,000 to 1,000,000 distinct CDR3 sequences, roughly 28% recorded once. This clonotype appeared a few times. This CDR3 is built from 16 residues. Germline CDR1 is DFQATT and CDR2 is SNEGSKA (reference sequence). V was clipped by 5 bases and J by 2 bases, with 20 bases between them. These data also formed part of another study, on T cells of mothers and their children.

V usage is TRBV20-1 and J usage is TRBJ2-3; possible D gene TRBD2, 6 bases. This receptor was obtained from a woman in her forties in good health. The sequencing input was blood. Here the CDR3 reads CSAPHSPGLVTDTQYF. The CDR3 nucleotides read TGCAGTGCTCCCCACTCCCCGGGACTCGTCACAGATACGCAGTATTTT.